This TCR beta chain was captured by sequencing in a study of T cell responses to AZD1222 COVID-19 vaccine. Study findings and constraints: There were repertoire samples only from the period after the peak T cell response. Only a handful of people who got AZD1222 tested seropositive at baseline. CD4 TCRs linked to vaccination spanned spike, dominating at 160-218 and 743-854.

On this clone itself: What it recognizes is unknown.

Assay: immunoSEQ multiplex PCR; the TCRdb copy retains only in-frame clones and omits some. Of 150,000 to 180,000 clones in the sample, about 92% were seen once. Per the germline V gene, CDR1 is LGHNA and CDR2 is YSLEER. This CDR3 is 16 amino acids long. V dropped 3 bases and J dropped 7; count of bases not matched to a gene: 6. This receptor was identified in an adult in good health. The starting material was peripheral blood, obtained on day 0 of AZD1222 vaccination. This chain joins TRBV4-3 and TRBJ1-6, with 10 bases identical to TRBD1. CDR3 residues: CASSQGTDRGNSPLHF. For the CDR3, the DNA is TGCGCCAGCAGCCAGGGAACGGACAGGGGGAATTCACCCCTCCACTTT.